Presented here are 27 T cell receptor beta chains from one specimen sequenced in a study of CD8 T cells in ankylosing spondylitis. Whole-study results and caveats: The study identified a TCR beta motif of under ten highly homologous variants that appeared characteristic of ankylosing spondylitis blood.

TCRdb reprocessed the 5' RACE reads via MiXCR and lists one record per CDR3 protein. Here the sample spans fewer than 400,000 distinct CDR3 sequences, 6.5% to 10% being singletons. The antigens for these receptors are not known. The sequenced sample consisted of blood, either unsorted or a sorted T cell fraction (not recorded which). The receptor source for this set is a male donor with ankylosing spondylitis.

This clonotype has more than one count but fewer than ten. V is TRBV28 and J is TRBJ2-7; 8 nucleotides agree with TRBD1. With 6 bases clipped from V and 2 bases from J, the junction kept 6 bases outside the gene matches. This CDR3 is 14 amino acids long. Germline CDR1 and CDR2: MDHEN and SYDVKM. The chain's CDR3 is CASRDRVGAYEQYF. The CDR3 bases are TGTGCCAGCAGGGACAGGGTGGGGGCCTACGAGCAGTACTTC.

J is TRBJ2-3 and V is TRBV4-3; 9 bases map to TRBD2. From germline, CDR1 is LGHNA and CDR2 YSLEER. The CDR3 runs to 15 residues. With 4 bases clipped from V and 6 bases from J, the junction kept 8 bases outside the gene matches. The CDR3 is CASSPGREGADTQYF. The CDR3 bases are TGCGCCAGCAGCCCAGGGCGGGAGGGGGCGGATACGCAGTATTTT.

The rearrangement uses TRBV28 and TRBJ2-2; 8 bases match TRBD1. V trimming: 0 bases; J trimming: 2 bases; junction bases outside the gene matches: 2. The germline V gene has CDR1 MDHEN and CDR2 SYDVKM. The CDR3 runs 16 residues. This chain's CDR3 is CASSLWQGANTGELFF. Written as DNA, the CDR3 is TGTGCCAGCAGTTTATGGCAGGGGGCAAACACCGGGGAGCTGTTTTTT.

This clonotype appeared once. A much larger clone differs from this one at a single base, so this may be a read error. V and J are TRBV29-1 and TRBJ2-1, with 7 bases identical to TRBD2. Germline assignment: CDR1 SQVTM and CDR2 ANQGSEA. Trimming cost V 8 bases and J 8 bases; bases outside gene matches: 12. The CDR3 covers 13 residues. In DNA, the CDR3 is TGCAGCATCCTAGCGGCTGATCGAGATGAGCAGTTCTTC. Translation gives CSILAADRDEQFF.

This clonotype was picked up a small number of times. V and J are TRBV20-1 and TRBJ2-3, with a tentative D call TRBD1 (6 bases). This CDR3 contains 14 residues. CDR1 is DFQATT, CDR2 SNEGSKA, per germline (reference sequence). V shed 6 bases and J shed 2 bases, with 15 bases lying between them. DNA of the CDR3: TGCAGTGCAAACCCAGTGGGGGCCACAGATACGCAGTATTTT. This gives the protein CSANPVGATDTQYF.

At least ten counts were recorded for this clonotype. The rearrangement uses TRBV20-1 and TRBJ2-7, with D possibly matching TRBD2 (6 bases). The V and J ends lost 6 bases and 4 bases respectively, with 19 bases between them. This CDR3 region has 14 residues. The germline gives CDR1 DFQATT, CDR2 SNEGSKA (reference sequence). The CDR3, as DNA: TGCAGTGCCCTCGCTGCGGGAAGACGATACGAGCAGTACTTC. As protein: CSALAAGRRYEQYF.

This clonotype was seen at least ten times. The V call is TRBV7-2, the J call TRBJ1-1; D uncertain. Between the trimmed V and J ends, which lost 5 bases and 13 bases, there was a span of 20 bases. Germline lookup yields CDR1 SGHTA and CDR2 FQGNSA. The CDR3 sequence is 13 residues long. The CDR3 region is CASSPEVGRLGFF. The CDR3, as DNA: TGTGCCAGCAGCCCGGAAGTCGGCCGATTGGGTTTCTTT.

This clonotype was detected many times. This chain uses TRBV5-6 with TRBJ2-3, with D uncertain. The germline CDR1 and CDR2 sequences are SGHDT and YYEEEE. The CDR3 is made up of 14 amino acids. The V and J ends lost 0 bases and 4 bases respectively, with 9 bases between them. The CDR3, as DNA: TGTGCCAGCAGCTTGGCCGATATTTCAGATACGCAGTATTTT. Amino acids: CASSLADISDTQYF.

The sample holds a few counts of this clonotype. The chain employs TRBV7-2 and TRBJ1-1; D call uncertain. From germline, CDR1 is SGHTA and CDR2 FQGNSA. This CDR3 spans 14 amino acids. V dropped 2 bases and J dropped 0 bases, with 7 bases sitting between them. This CDR3 is CASSLFQLNTEAFF. CDR3 bases: TGTGCCAGCAGCTTATTTCAACTGAACACTGAAGCTTTCTTT.

The rearrangement joins TRBV18 to TRBJ2-5; no clear D. CDR1 KGHSH and CDR2 LQKENI come from the germline V gene. The CDR3 is made up of 12 amino acids. Trimming stripped 3 bases from V and 2 bases from J, with 4 bases between. DNA for the CDR3: TGTGCCAGCTCACCTCTACAAGAGACCCAGTACTTC. Protein: CASSPLQETQYF.

This clonotype was seen repeatedly, ten times or more. The rearrangement joins TRBV27 to TRBJ1-4; D is possibly TRBD1 (5 bases). The germline CDR1 and CDR2 sequences are MNHEY and SMNVEV (reference sequence). The CDR3 is made up of 15 amino acids. V was clipped by 3 bases and J by 8 bases, with 16 bases between them. This CDR3 reads CASSFTGGVLEKLFF. CDR3 nucleotides: TGTGCCAGCAGTTTTACCGGGGGGGTATTGGAAAAACTGTTTTTT.

This clonotype was seen at least ten times. This chain links TRBV7-9 with TRBJ1-1, with 8 bases matching TRBD1. The V gene's germline CDR1 is SEHNR and CDR2 FQNEAQ (reference sequence). V shed 7 bases and J 3 bases; nucleotides not matched to a gene: 13. The CDR3 covers 16 residues. The CDR3 DNA reads TGTGCCAGCACCCCAAGGCTCGACAGGGGCGACACTGAAGCTTTCTTT. Residues: CASTPRLDRGDTEAFF. The full variable domain, its missing parts supplied by reference TRBV7-9 and TRBJ1-1, is DTGVSQNPRHKITKRGQNVTFRCDPISEHNRLYWYRQTLGQGPEFLTYFQNEAQLEKSRLLSDRFSAERPKGSFSTLEIQRTEQGDSAMYLCASTPRLDRGDTEAFFGQGTRLTVV.

This clonotype was counted ten times or more. The rearrangement uses TRBV6-1 and TRBJ1-5; the D gene is possibly TRBD1 (6 bases). Between the trimmed V and J ends, which lost 6 bases and 5 bases, there was a span of 17 bases. This CDR3 is built from 15 residues. The germline CDR1 and CDR2 sequences are MNHNS and SASEGT. CDR3 in DNA: TGTGCCAGCAGCCCAATAGGGGGGGGGTATCAGCCCCAGCATTTT. It codes for CASSPIGGGYQPQHF.

The chain has TRBV12-3 or TRBV12-4 and TRBJ2-1; TRBD2 is a possible D gene (6 bases). V lost 7 bases and J 2 bases, leaving 15 bases between the germline ends. The CDR3 is 15 residues long. The CDR3, as DNA: TGTGCCAGCAACCGGGCCGGGAGACCCTACAATGAGCAGTTCTTC. It translates to CASNRAGRPYNEQFF.

This clonotype appeared many times. The CDR3 sequence is CASTEEVGVNEKLFF. The DNA for the CDR3 is TGTGCCAGCACCGAAGAAGTCGGTGTAAATGAAAAACTGTTTTTT. This sequence joins TRBV7-6 and TRBJ1-4; D gene unclear. Trimming shortened V by 7 bases and J by 5 bases, and 17 bases separated the two germline ends. Germline V gene sequence: CDR1 SGHVS, CDR2 FNYEAQ. The CDR3 is made up of 15 amino acids. Full variable domain (rest looked up from reference TRBV7-6 and TRBJ1-4): GAGVSQSPRYKVTKRGQDVALRCDPISGHVSLYWYRQALGQGPEFLTYFNYEAQQDKSGLPNDRFSAERPEGSISTLTIQRTEQRDSAMYRCASTEEVGVNEKLFFGSGTQLSVL.

J is TRBJ1-1 and V is TRBV3-1, with D perhaps TRBD1 (5 bases). Germline loops: CDR1 LGHDT, CDR2 YNNKEL (reference sequence). The V and J ends lost 3 bases and 2 bases respectively, with 16 bases between them. CDR3 size: 16 residues. The CDR3 DNA reads TGTGCCAGCAGCCAGTGGGGGATCCGGGGCAACACTGAAGCTTTCTTT. Its translation: CASSQWGIRGNTEAFF. Using reference TRBV3-1 and TRBJ1-1 for the parts outside the CDR3, the full variable domain is DTAVSQTPKYLVTQMGNDKSIKCEQNLGHDTMYWYKQDSKKFLKIMFSYNNKELIINETVPNRFSPKSPDKAHLNLHINSLELGDSAVYFCASSQWGIRGNTEAFFGQGTRLTVV.

Ten or more counts support this clonotype. This rearrangement joins TRBV7-2 to TRBJ2-7; D is unclear. Trimming cost V 1 base and J 3 bases, with 7 bases left between them. Germline assignment: CDR1 SGHTA and CDR2 FQGNSA. The CDR3 extends over 13 amino acids. The CDR3 bases are TGTGCCAGCAGCTTAGTAGGCTTCTACGAGCAGTACTTC. Its protein product is CASSLVGFYEQYF.

A few counts support this clonotype. The V call is TRBV20-1, the J call TRBJ2-1; weak D call: TRBD1 (5 bases). CDR1 and CDR2 from the germline V gene are DFQATT and SNEGSKA (reference sequence). Between the trimmed V and J ends, which lost 6 bases and 0 bases, there was a span of 18 bases. This CDR3 has 16 residues. The CDR3 sequence: CSAPSPQGSSYNEQFF. The CDR3 DNA follows: TGCAGTGCCCCCAGTCCGCAGGGCTCCTCCTACAATGAGCAGTTCTTC.

The V call is TRBV3-1, the J call TRBJ2-1; 9 bases map to TRBD1. The CDR3 is made up of 13 amino acids. Germline CDR1 is LGHDT and CDR2 is YNNKEL (reference sequence). V trimming: 2 bases; J trimming: 15 bases; junction bases outside the gene matches: 8. In DNA, the CDR3 is TGTGCCAGCAGCCAATCAATCCGGACAGGGGTGTTCTTC. Protein: CASSQSIRTGVFF.

The rearrangement uses TRBV5-1 and TRBJ1-2, with unresolved D. The CDR3 spans 15 residues. V lost 2 bases and J 0 bases, leaving 11 bases between the germline ends. Germline-derived CDR1 and CDR2 are SGHRS and YFSETQ. The CDR3: CASSLVNGANYGYTF. The CDR3, as DNA: TGCGCCAGCAGCTTAGTTAACGGGGCTAACTATGGCTACACCTTC.

This clonotype was seen ten or more times. The genes are TRBV12-3 or TRBV12-4 and TRBJ1-2, with a tentative D call TRBD1 (6 bases). V was pared by 5 bases and J by 5 bases, with 15 bases between. CDR3 length: 14 residues. CDR3 in DNA: TGTGCCAGCAGTACCACAGGGCTAGCTTATGGCTACACCTTC. Its protein is CASSTTGLAYGYTF.

In this sample, this clonotype turned up many times. The chain carries TRBV6-5 and TRBJ2-2; D is unresolved. The CDR3 has 16 residues. Germline values: CDR1 MNHEY, CDR2 SVGAGI. V was shortened by 6 bases and J by 4 bases, with 18 bases between the two germline ends. CDR3 nucleotides: TGTGCCAGCAGGTTAGAGCCACTGGCGACCACCGGGGAGCTGTTTTTT. It yields the protein CASRLEPLATTGELFF.

In this sample, this clonotype turned up a few times. This chain connects TRBV14 to TRBJ2-7; 9 nucleotides agree with TRBD2. In germline, CDR1 is SGHDN, CDR2 FVKESK. This CDR3 contains 15 residues. Trimming removed 3 bases from V and 3 bases from J; junction bases left unmatched: 6. CDR3 in amino acids: CASSQALAGYYEQYF. As DNA, the CDR3 is TGTGCCAGCAGCCAGGCGCTAGCGGGATACTACGAGCAGTACTTC.

There are a few counts of this clonotype. The V and J genes are TRBV6-5 and TRBJ1-2; D ambiguous. In germline, CDR1 is MNHEY, CDR2 SVGAGI. Trimming stripped 2 bases from V and 8 bases from J, with 18 bases between. This CDR3 is 15 amino acids long. The CDR3 region has the DNA TGTGCCAGCAGTTACATTGGTGAGGGAGGGTACGGCTACACCTTC. This gives the protein CASSYIGEGGYGYTF.

This clonotype was counted a few times. This chain joins TRBV5-1 and TRBJ1-5; no firm D call. Looked up from germline, CDR1 is SGHRS and CDR2 is YFSETQ. This CDR3 is 15 amino acids long. Trimming removed 1 base from V and 4 bases from J, with 12 bases in between. CDR3 bases: TGCGCCAGCAGCTTGAGCGGTGGTCTAAATCAGCCCCAGCATTTT. Protein sequence: CASSLSGGLNQPQHF.

In its sample, this clonotype was seen a few times. This chain links TRBV11-1 with TRBJ1-4; D not resolved. From germline, CDR1 is SGHAT and CDR2 FQDESV (reference sequence). The CDR3 length is 16 residues. V was clipped by 3 bases and J by 0 bases, with 11 bases between them. The CDR3 reads CASSFGRLATNEKLFF. Here the CDR3 DNA reads TGTGCCAGCAGCTTTGGAAGGCTTGCAACTAATGAAAAACTGTTTTTT.

This chain uses TRBV7-6 with TRBJ2-2; D tentatively fits TRBD1 or TRBD2 (5 bases each). The CDR3 has 15 amino acids. Germline V gene sequence: CDR1 SGHVS, CDR2 FNYEAQ. The ends were cut back, 5 bases at V and 2 bases at J, with 12 bases in the middle. The DNA of the CDR3 is TGTGCCAGCAGCATCCGGGACGGAAACACCGGGGAGCTGTTTTTT. Protein product: CASSIRDGNTGELFF.